This entry is about one TCR beta chain. Its antigen is still unknown. These data belong to a study of Ad26.COV2.S vaccination and SARS-CoV-2 variants. Only in-frame clones appear in the TCRdb table, and some are missing; sequencing was by immunoSEQ multiplex PCR. The repertoire holds about 350,000 clones, 92% seen once, with roughly 3.9% in the top ten. Study-wide results and caveats: TCR breadth and depth estimates may have understated total T cell responses. Post-vaccination spike-specific CD8+ and CD4+ T cell responses reportedly had substantial breadth. Vaccinees showed greater spike-specific TCR breadth than placebo recipients. Vaccine and placebo recipients had comparable breadth of non-spike TCRs.

Germline-derived CDR1 and CDR2 are MNHEY and SVGEGT. CDR3 length: 15 residues. V was pared by 1 base and J by 4 bases, with 13 bases between. The sample was peripheral blood, taken after recovery from COVID-19. This chain links TRBV6-2 or TRBV6-3 with TRBJ1-2; a possible D gene is TRBD1 (6 bases). This clonotype was obtained from a human donor who had recovered from COVID-19. CDR3 sequence (DNA): TGTGCCAGCAGTTACTTGGACAGCCTAATCTATGGCTACACCTTC. It is translated as CASSYLDSLIYGYTF.